This T cell receptor beta chain was captured in a study of control samples from healthy donors and cancer patients. Clones were read by immunoSEQ multiplex PCR, and TCRdb kept only the in-frame ones, dropping some. This table has roughly 450,000 clones, 90% appearing once. Per the germline V gene, CDR1 is WNHNN and CDR2 is SYGVQD (reference sequence). V shed 8 bases, J shed 2 bases, and the junction held 3 bases outside the gene matches. CDR3 length: 13 amino acids. The chain combines TRBV10-1 with TRBJ1-1; 9 bases match TRBD1. Sequenced input: PBMCs. The receptor's source is a middle-aged man with head and neck cancer. The CDR3 sequence is CASPDRGNTEAFF. CDR3 in DNA: TGCGCCAGCCCGGACAGGGGCAACACTGAAGCTTTCTTT.